Following are 28 T cell receptor beta chains from one sample sequenced in a study of T cells in Graves' hyperthyroidism and ophthalmopathy. RNA transcripts yielded amplified TCR beta CDR3 regions. Initially, a first-round RT-PCR of the TCR CDR3 employed the HTBI primer set. TCRdb analysed the multiplex PCR reads with MiXCR anew, one entry per CDR3 protein. The repertoire consists of roughly 240,000 distinct CDR3 sequences, with about 17% occurring once and the leading ten covering more than 25%. The sequencing input was blood. The receptors come from a woman between 18 and 29 years old with Graves' ophthalmopathy.

Turning to this clonotype: A read error may be the cause here, since a much bigger clone is one base away. This chain uses TRBV20-1 with TRBJ2-7, with D unclear. Matching the DNA end better, TRBJ2-1 makes the J call doubtful. The CDR3 has 12 amino acids. Germline assignment: CDR1 DFQATT and CDR2 SNEGSKA (reference sequence). CDR3 in DNA: TGCAGTGCTACGGGCCCAAACTACGAGCAGTTCTTC. Its translation: CSATGPNYEQFF.

This clonotype has at least ten counts. The rearrangement joins TRBV20-1 to TRBJ2-2; 7 positions match TRBD1. The J segment lost 0 bases and the V segment lost 3 bases, leaving 7 bases of the junction unmatched. Germline V gene lookup returns CDR1 DFQATT and CDR2 SNEGSKA (reference sequence). This CDR3 contains 16 residues. The CDR3 spells CSARADRVPNTGELFF. The CDR3, as DNA: TGCAGTGCTAGGGCCGACAGGGTTCCGAACACCGGGGAGCTGTTTTTT.

This clonotype appeared many times. V gene TRBV5-1 combines with J gene TRBJ1-2; TRBD1 might be the D (5 bases). The CDR3 consists of 16 residues. Germline values: CDR1 SGHRS, CDR2 YFSETQ. Deletions cut 1 base from V and 4 bases from J, with 17 bases between. CDR3 sequence (DNA): TGCGCCAGCAGCTTGTGGGCCGGGCAGGGACCCTATGGCTACACCTTC. Translating it yields CASSLWAGQGPYGYTF.

The gene calls are TRBV20-1 and TRBJ2-3; 9 nucleotides match TRBD2. The CDR3 sequence is 17 residues long. The germline V gene has CDR1 DFQATT and CDR2 SNEGSKA (reference sequence). The V and J ends lost 3 bases and 3 bases, in that order; junction bases with no gene match: 13. The CDR3 reads CSASDSTGGLATDTQYF. CDR3 DNA: TGCAGTGCTAGCGACTCAACGGGGGGACTAGCAACAGATACGCAGTATTTT.

This clonotype was found many times. The chain uses TRBV20-1 and TRBJ1-2; 9 nucleotides agree with TRBD1. CDR1 and CDR2 from the germline V gene are DFQATT and SNEGSKA (reference sequence). V trimming: 6 bases; J trimming: 5 bases; junction bases outside the gene matches: 7. This CDR3 contains 13 residues. The CDR3 spells CSAPGQGDYGYTF. CDR3 DNA sequence: TGCAGTGCGCCGGGACAGGGTGATTATGGCTACACCTTC.

This clonotype has ten or more counts. The chain carries TRBV7-2 and TRBJ2-5, with D perhaps matching TRBD1 (6 bases). CDR1 is SGHTA and CDR2 is FQGNSA in the germline V gene. The CDR3 is 16 amino acids. Deletions cut 0 bases from V and 3 bases from J, with 14 bases between. This CDR3 reads CASSLAGTRVKETQYF. Written as DNA, the CDR3 is TGTGCCAGCAGCTTAGCCGGGACAAGGGTAAAAGAGACCCAGTACTTC.

In its sample, this clonotype was seen many times. The chain combines TRBV19 with TRBJ1-1, with D perhaps TRBD1 (6 bases). The CDR3 totals 15 residues. The ends were cut back, 2 bases at V and 6 bases at J, with 16 bases in the middle. From germline, CDR1 is LNHDA and CDR2 SQIVND (reference sequence). The CDR3 DNA sequence: TGTGCCAGTAGTATAACGGGGGGGCGCTCCGCTGAAGCTTTCTTT. Translated, it gives CASSITGGRSAEAFF.

Note on this clonotype: A much larger clone is a single base away; this may be a read error. The rearrangement uses TRBV24-1 and TRBJ2-5, with 7 bases matching TRBD2. Germline V gives CDR1 KGHDR, CDR2 SFDVKD. The CDR3 sequence is 15 residues long. DNA of the CDR3: TGTGCCACCAGTGATCCCCATGGGGGGGTGGAGACCCGGTACTTC. Amino acid sequence: CATSDPHGGVETRYF.

In regard to this clonotype: Since a much larger clone is just one base distant, this may be a read error. The conserved closing phenylalanine or tryptophan is absent in this CDR3, likely reflecting a read error. V gene TRBV5-5 combines with J gene TRBJ2-3; D is undetermined. The V end was cut by 3 bases, the J end by 2 bases, with 7 bases between. Per the germline V gene, CDR1 is SGHKS and CDR2 is YYEKEE (reference sequence). The CDR3 is made up of 13 amino acids. CDR3 in amino acids: CASSYRSTDTQYS. The DNA for the CDR3 is TGTGCCAGCAGCTACCGATCCACAGATACGCAGTATTCT.

The rearrangement links TRBV5-1 to TRBJ2-7; D might be TRBD2 (7 bases). The CDR3 extends over 16 amino acids. The germline gives CDR1 SGHRS, CDR2 YFSETQ. The V end was cut by 6 bases, the J end by 2 bases, with 21 bases between. In nucleotides, the CDR3 is TGCGCCAGCAACAGGGCTAGCGGTCTAGATCCCTACGAGCAGTACTTC. Translated: CASNRASGLDPYEQYF.

The chain uses TRBV11-2 and TRBJ2-5; D call uncertain. The V end lost 4 bases, the J end lost 4 bases, and 10 bases lay between the germline ends. From germline, CDR1 is SGHAT and CDR2 FQNNGV. This CDR3 is 13 amino acids long. The CDR3 region has the DNA TGTGCCAGCAGCTCCGACCTACGAGAGACCCAGTACTTC. It specifies CASSSDLRETQYF.

This clonotype was detected ten times or more. This chain connects TRBV5-1 to TRBJ2-1; no clear D gene. Trimming left V 0 bases short and J 6 bases short, with 13 bases between. The CDR3 length is 15 residues. In germline, CDR1 is SGHRS, CDR2 YFSETQ. The CDR3, as DNA: TGCGCCAGCAGCTTGGGAGACAACCTCCCCAATGAGCAGTTCTTC. Translation gives CASSLGDNLPNEQFF.

At least ten counts were recorded for this clonotype. The chain carries TRBV10-3 and TRBJ2-1, with D tentatively TRBD1 (6 bases). CDR3 length equals 15 residues. V lost 3 bases and J 2 bases, leaving 11 bases between the germline ends. The germline CDR1 and CDR2 sequences are ENHRY and SYGVKD. DNA for the CDR3: TGTGCCATCAGTGACCTTCGGACAGCCTACAATGAGCAGTTCTTC. Its translation: CAISDLRTAYNEQFF.

Ten or more counts support this clonotype. The rearrangement joins TRBV18 to TRBJ2-5; no clear D gene. V shed 0 bases and J shed 4 bases, with 3 bases lying between them. Germline V gene data show CDR1 as KGHSH and CDR2 as LQKENI. This CDR3 has 12 amino acids. The CDR3 region has the DNA TGTGCCAGCTCACCACCGGGAGAGACCCAGTACTTC. Translated, it gives CASSPPGETQYF.

This clonotype was counted many times. The rearrangement uses TRBV30 and TRBJ1-5; 7 nucleotides agree with TRBD1. Unmatched junction bases numbered 2, after V lost 5 bases and J lost 4 bases. The CDR3 extends over 12 amino acids. The germline V gene encodes CDR1 GTSNPN and CDR2 SVGIG (reference sequence). Here the CDR3 reads CAWATGNQPQHF. The CDR3 DNA follows: TGTGCCTGGGCGACAGGGAATCAGCCCCAGCATTTT.

This clonotype has just one count. The chain has TRBV20-1 and TRBJ2-7, with D maybe TRBD1 (6 bases). V lost 2 bases and J lost 3, with 11 bases in between. Germline V CDR1 and CDR2: DFQATT, SNEGSKA (reference sequence). The CDR3 length is 13 residues. The CDR3 sequence is CSARQGQGYEQYF. CDR3 DNA sequence: TGCAGTGCTAGACAGGGGCAGGGCTACGAGCAGTACTTC.

This rearrangement joins TRBV28 to TRBJ1-5, with D perhaps TRBD1 (5 bases). CDR1 MDHEN and CDR2 SYDVKM come from the germline V gene. This CDR3 comprises 16 residues. V was cut by 5 bases and J by 0 bases, with 14 bases left in between. The chain's CDR3 is CASSATRAYSNQPQHF. DNA of the CDR3: TGTGCCAGCAGTGCTACCAGGGCATATAGCAATCAGCCCCAGCATTTT.

The rearrangement links TRBV24-1 to TRBJ2-1; 8 positions match TRBD1. This CDR3 has 13 residues. After removal of 7 bases from V and 5 bases from J, the junction contained 3 bases not matched to a gene. Germline CDR1 reads KGHDR; CDR2 reads SFDVKD. CDR3 sequence (DNA): TGTGCCACCAGGGACAGGGACCACAATGAGCAGTTCTTC. Protein sequence: CATRDRDHNEQFF.

The chain recombines TRBV19 with TRBJ2-5, with no clear D. Trimming stripped 6 bases from V and 0 bases from J, with 11 bases between. Germline-derived CDR1 and CDR2 are LNHDA and SQIVND (reference sequence). The CDR3 runs to 14 residues. The CDR3 bases are TGTGCCAGTAGCCGAGGAGTGTACCAAGAGACCCAGTACTTC. This encodes CASSRGVYQETQYF. Drawing the rest from reference TRBV19 and TRBJ2-5, the complete variable domain is DGGITQSPKYLFRKEGQNVTLSCEQNLNHDAMYWYRQDPGQGLRLIYYSQIVNDFQKGDIAEGYSVSREKKESFPLTVTSAQKNPTAFYLCASSRGVYQETQYFGPGTRLLVL.

This clonotype occurred many times. V usage is TRBV29-1 and J usage is TRBJ1-1; 9 bases map to TRBD1. The CDR3 extends over 18 amino acids. Trimming at V came to 0 bases and at J to 0 bases, leaving 11 bases not matched to a gene. Germline V gene lookup returns CDR1 SQVTM and CDR2 ANQGSEA. The chain's CDR3 is CSVEDPSEGTGLNTEAFF. DNA for the CDR3: TGCAGCGTTGAAGACCCGTCTGAGGGGACAGGGCTGAACACTGAAGCTTTCTTT. The variable domain in full, with the rest retrieved from reference TRBV29-1 and TRBJ1-1, is SAVISQKPSRDICQRGTSLTIQCQVDSQVTMMFWYRQQPGQSLTLIATANQGSEATYESGFVIDKFPISRPNLTFSTLTVSNMSPEDSSIYLCSVEDPSEGTGLNTEAFFGQGTRLTVV.

This clonotype came up many times. The CDR3: CSARGGSGGYEQYF. The CDR3 DNA reads TGCAGTGCTAGGGGCGGTAGCGGGGGTTACGAGCAGTACTTC. The chain carries TRBV20-1 and TRBJ2-7, with 9 bases matching TRBD2. The CDR3 has 14 residues. V shed 3 bases, J shed 4 bases, and the junction held 7 bases outside the gene matches. Germline V lookup: CDR1 DFQATT, CDR2 SNEGSKA (reference sequence).

This clonotype has a count of ten or more. V gene TRBV12-5 combines with J gene TRBJ2-3; TRBD2 aligns across 9 bases. CDR1 LGHNT and CDR2 FRNRAP come from the germline V gene. The CDR3 has 18 amino acids. With V trimmed by 0 bases and J by 4 bases, 11 bases remained unmatched. The CDR3 here is CASGLVLGGTSSPDTQYF. Written as DNA, the CDR3 is TGTGCTAGTGGTTTGGTCTTAGGAGGGACTAGCTCACCAGATACGCAGTATTTT.

This clonotype was recorded many times. The genes are TRBV18 and TRBJ2-3; perhaps TRBD1 as D (6 bases). The V and J ends lost 0 bases and 6 bases respectively, with 13 bases between them. The CDR3 contains 15 residues. Germline V gene data show CDR1 as KGHSH and CDR2 as LQKENI. The CDR3 DNA reads TGTGCCAGCTCACCACCGGCCTTAAGGGGGGATACGCAGTATTTT. Its translation: CASSPPALRGDTQYF.

This clonotype was detected many times. The rearrangement links TRBV20-1 to TRBJ1-2; a possible D gene is TRBD1 (6 bases). Trimming removed 5 bases at V and 4 bases at J, with 14 bases between. From germline, CDR1 is DFQATT and CDR2 SNEGSKA (reference sequence). The CDR3 has 13 residues. CDR3 sequence reads: CSASSGQVYGYTF. The DNA for the CDR3 is TGCAGTGCTTCTTCGGGACAAGTCTATGGCTACACCTTC.

This clonotype was seen more than once but under ten times. This could be a read error, since a much larger clone is one nucleotide away. The chain is built from TRBV7-8 and TRBJ1-6; 9 positions agree with TRBD1. Looked up from germline, CDR1 is SGHVS and CDR2 is FQNEAQ. After removal of 4 bases from V and 7 bases from J, the junction contained 5 bases not matched to a gene. CDR3 length: 15 residues. Here the CDR3 DNA reads TGTGCCAGCAGCTCTCAGGGGACAGGGAATTCACCCCTCCACTTT. This gives the protein CASSSQGTGNSPLHF. Full variable domain (missing parts from reference TRBV7-8 and TRBJ1-6): GAGVSQSPRYKVAKRGQDVALRCDPISGHVSLFWYQQALGQGPEFLTYFQNEAQLDKSGLPSDRFFAERPEGSVSTLKIQRTQQEDSAVYLCASSSQGTGNSPLHFGNGTRLTVT.

This clonotype was detected ten times or more. This sequence joins TRBV5-5 and TRBJ1-4, with 7 bases fitting TRBD1. CDR1 and CDR2 (germline): SGHKS, YYEKEE (reference sequence). The CDR3 runs 15 residues. V was pared by 2 bases and J by 2 bases, with 3 bases of the junction left unmatched. The DNA for the CDR3 is TGTGCCAGCAGCTTTACAGGGGATACTAATGAAAAACTGTTTTTT. Translated, it gives CASSFTGDTNEKLFF.

This clonotype was counted ten times or more. A read error may produce the germline difference seen at one junction end. The chain carries TRBV6-1 and TRBJ1-1; TRBD1 matches at 7 bases. The CDR3 spans 20 residues. Germline V gene sequence: CDR1 MNHNS, CDR2 SASEGT. CDR3 coding DNA: TGTGCCAGCAGTAAAGCGCGGGACAGTTGGGGCCATGGAGTGGGCACTGAAGCTTTCTTT. Protein: CASSKARDSWGHGVGTEAFF.

This clonotype came up a few times. Possible read error: a much larger clone is one base away. The V call is TRBV20-1, the J call TRBJ2-1; TRBD2 matches 10 bases. The germline CDR1 and CDR2 sequences are DFQATT and SNEGSKA (reference sequence). The CDR3 is 15 residues long. The CDR3 DNA sequence: TGCAATGCAATAAGGACTAGCGGTCCGGGGAATGAGCAGTTCTTC. As protein: CNAIRTSGPGNEQFF.